Sequencing of this TCR beta chain was carried out in a study of T cell changes during pregnancy in multiple sclerosis. The data were produced by immunoSEQ multiplex PCR, yet TCRdb's version contains in-frame clones alone and is incomplete. The table has around 40,000 clones, more than 85% seen once. Germline V gene lookup returns CDR1 SNHLY and CDR2 FYNNEI. V dropped 2 bases and J dropped 5 bases, with 10 bases sitting between them. The CDR3 has 15 residues. The chain is built from TRBV2 and TRBJ1-6; D call uncertain. The sequence was collected from a female donor with multiple sclerosis, enrolled in a pregnancy study. The material sequenced was CD4+ T cells from peripheral blood mononuclear cells, taken in the second trimester of pregnancy. The CDR3 region has the DNA TGTGCCAGCAGTGAAAGTCCGCAGAATAATTCACCCCTCCACTTT. Its protein is CASSESPQNNSPLHF.